These 4 T cell receptor beta chains originate from one sample sequenced in a study of T-cell reconstitution after alpha-beta-depleted transplantation in children. Using unique molecular identifiers, the investigators prepared the TCRbeta library. TCRdb passed the PCR reads through MiXCR, listing each CDR3 protein once. The sample records around 420,000 distinct CDR3 sequences, around 15% being singletons. The input for sequencing was PBMCs, mostly from graft donor cells, taken 360 days after TCRalphabeta/CD19-depleted stem cell transplant. These receptors originate from a boy under two years old who had a stem cell transplant for Wiskott-Aldrich syndrome, so the T cells may come from the graft donor.

The CDR3 here is CASRMAATGELFF. The CDR3, as DNA: TGTGCCAGCCGTATGGCGGCAACCGGGGAGCTGTTTTTT. V is TRBV7-9 and J is TRBJ2-2, with D uncertain. The CDR3 runs 13 residues. Germline V gene data show CDR1 as SEHNR and CDR2 as FQNEAQ (reference sequence). The V end was cut by 8 bases, the J end by 5 bases, with 12 bases between.

The chain couples TRBV7-2 to TRBJ1-6; no definite D call. The CDR3 runs to 17 residues. Looked up from germline, CDR1 is SGHTA and CDR2 is FQGNSA. Trimming took 5 bases from V and 0 from J, leaving 14 bases between them. CDR3 loop: CASSPRSVLSYNSPLHF. DNA for the CDR3: TGTGCCAGCAGCCCCCGAAGCGTACTCTCCTATAATTCACCCCTCCACTTT.

The table lists this clonotype with a few counts. J is TRBJ1-5 and V is TRBV7-8; maybe TRBD1 (6 bases). Germline CDR1 SGHVS, CDR2 FQNEAQ. This CDR3 spans 15 amino acids. Between the trimmed V and J ends, which lost 5 bases and 4 bases, there was a span of 15 bases. In nucleotides, the CDR3 is TGTGCCAGCAGCATAGGGGGTGTTGCAAATCAGCCCCAGCATTTT. Translating gives CASSIGGVANQPQHF.

Regarding this clonotype: A much larger clone differs by one base, so this may be a read error. This sequence joins TRBV29-1 and TRBJ2-3, with a weak D call TRBD1 (5 bases). CDR1 and CDR2 (germline): SQVTM, ANQGSEA. Trimming removed 4 bases at V and 0 bases at J, with 8 bases between. The CDR3 runs to 13 residues. The CDR3 nucleotides read TGCAGCGTTGCAACAGGTAGCACAGATACGCAGTATTTT. This gives the protein CSVATGSTDTQYF.